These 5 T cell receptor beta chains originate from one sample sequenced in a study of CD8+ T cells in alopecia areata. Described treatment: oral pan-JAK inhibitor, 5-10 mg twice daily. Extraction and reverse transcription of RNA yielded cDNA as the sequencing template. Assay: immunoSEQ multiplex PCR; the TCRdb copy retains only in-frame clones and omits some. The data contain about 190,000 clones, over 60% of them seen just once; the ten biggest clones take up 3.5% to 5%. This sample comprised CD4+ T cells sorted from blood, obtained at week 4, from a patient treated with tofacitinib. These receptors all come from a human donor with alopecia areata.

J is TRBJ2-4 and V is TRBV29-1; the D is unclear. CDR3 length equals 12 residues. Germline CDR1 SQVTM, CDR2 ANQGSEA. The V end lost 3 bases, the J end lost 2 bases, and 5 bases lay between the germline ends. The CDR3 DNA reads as TGCAGCGTTGACACGACCAAAAACATTCAGTACTTC. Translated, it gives CSVDTTKNIQYF.

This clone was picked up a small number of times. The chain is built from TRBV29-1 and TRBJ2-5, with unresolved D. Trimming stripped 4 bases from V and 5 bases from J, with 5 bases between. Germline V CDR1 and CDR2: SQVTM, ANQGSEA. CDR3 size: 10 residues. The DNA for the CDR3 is TGCAGCGTTGGTCGGGAGACCCAGTACTTC. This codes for CSVGRETQYF.

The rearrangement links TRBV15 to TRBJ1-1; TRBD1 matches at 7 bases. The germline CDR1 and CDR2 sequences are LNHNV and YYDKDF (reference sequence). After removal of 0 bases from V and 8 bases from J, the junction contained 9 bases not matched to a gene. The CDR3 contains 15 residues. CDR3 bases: TGTGCCACCAGCAGAGAAACCAGGACAGGTGGCGAAGCTTTCTTT. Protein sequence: CATSRETRTGGEAFF.

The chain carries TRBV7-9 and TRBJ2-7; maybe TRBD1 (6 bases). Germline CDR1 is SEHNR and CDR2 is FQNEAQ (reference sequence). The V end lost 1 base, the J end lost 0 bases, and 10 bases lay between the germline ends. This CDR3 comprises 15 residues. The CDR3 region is CASSLGGTRSYEQYF. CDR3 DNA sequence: TGTGCCAGCAGCTTAGGTGGGACACGCTCCTACGAGCAGTACTTC.

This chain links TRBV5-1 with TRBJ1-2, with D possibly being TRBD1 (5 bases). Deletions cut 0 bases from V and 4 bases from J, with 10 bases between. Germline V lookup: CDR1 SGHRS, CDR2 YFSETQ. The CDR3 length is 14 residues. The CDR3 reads CASSLEDSRYGYTF. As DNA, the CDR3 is TGCGCCAGCAGCTTGGAAGACAGCCGCTATGGCTACACCTTC.